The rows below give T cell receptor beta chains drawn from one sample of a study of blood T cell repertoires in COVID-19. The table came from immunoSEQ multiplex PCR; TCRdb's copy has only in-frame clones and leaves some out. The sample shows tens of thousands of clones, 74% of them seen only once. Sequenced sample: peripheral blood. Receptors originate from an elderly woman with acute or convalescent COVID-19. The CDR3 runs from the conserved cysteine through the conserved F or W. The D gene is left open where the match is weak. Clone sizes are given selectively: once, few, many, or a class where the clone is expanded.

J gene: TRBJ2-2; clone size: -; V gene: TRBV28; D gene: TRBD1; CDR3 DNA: TGTGCCAGCTTACTGGCGGGACAGGGATACACCGGGGAGCTGTTTTTT; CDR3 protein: CASLLAGQGYTGELFF
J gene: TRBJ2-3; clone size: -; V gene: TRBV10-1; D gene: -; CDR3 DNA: TGCGCCAGCAGTGACGGAGGGCCCCCCGCTTTCACAGATACGCAGTATTTT; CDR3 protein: CASSDGGPPAFTDTQYF
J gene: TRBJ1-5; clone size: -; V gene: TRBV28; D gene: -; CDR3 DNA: TGTGCCAGCAGTTTGTTAACAGGTCCTAGCAATCAGCCCCAGCATTTT; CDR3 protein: CASSLLTGPSNQPQHF
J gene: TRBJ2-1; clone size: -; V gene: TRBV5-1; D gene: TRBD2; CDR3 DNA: TGCGCCAGCAGCCTTGGTGTTGGGACTAGCGGGAGCTACAATGAGCAGTTCTTC; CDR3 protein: CASSLGVGTSGSYNEQFF
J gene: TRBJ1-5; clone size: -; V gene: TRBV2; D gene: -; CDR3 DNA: TGTGCCAGCAGTGAAGAGAACCAGCAGCCCCAGCATTTT; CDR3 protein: CASSEENQQPQHF
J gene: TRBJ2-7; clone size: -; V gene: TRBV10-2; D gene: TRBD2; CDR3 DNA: TGCGCCAGCAGTGATGGGAGACTAGCGGGCAACTACGAGCAGTACTTC; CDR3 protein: CASSDGRLAGNYEQYF
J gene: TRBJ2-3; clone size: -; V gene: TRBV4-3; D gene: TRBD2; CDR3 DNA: TGCGCCAGCAGCCAAGCCCCTACAGCGGGAAACACAGATACGCAGTATTTT; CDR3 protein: CASSQAPTAGNTDTQYF
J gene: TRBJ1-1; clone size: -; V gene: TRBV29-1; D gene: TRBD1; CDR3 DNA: TGCAGCGTGGAGACAGGGGGTGGCACTGAAGCTTTCTTT; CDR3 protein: CSVETGGGTEAFF
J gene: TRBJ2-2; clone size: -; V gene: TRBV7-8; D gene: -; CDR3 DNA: TGTGCCAGCAGCATCCTTCTACAGGGTTTCCGGGAGCTGTTTTTT; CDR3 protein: CASSILLQGFRELFF
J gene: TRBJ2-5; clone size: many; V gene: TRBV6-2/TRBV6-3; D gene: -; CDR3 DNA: TGTGCCAGCAGTGACGCCCTCGCTGGACGAGGGTCCGACCAAGAGACCCAGTACTTC; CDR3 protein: CASSDALAGRGSDQETQYF
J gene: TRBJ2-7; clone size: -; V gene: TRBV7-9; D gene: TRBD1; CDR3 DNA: TGTGCCAGCAGCCTGACAGGGGTATCCACCTACGAGCAGTACTTC; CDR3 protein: CASSLTGVSTYEQYF
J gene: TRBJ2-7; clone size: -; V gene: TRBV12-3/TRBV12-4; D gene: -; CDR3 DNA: TGTGCCAGCAGTTTACATTCCTACGAGCAGTACTTC; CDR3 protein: CASSLHSYEQYF
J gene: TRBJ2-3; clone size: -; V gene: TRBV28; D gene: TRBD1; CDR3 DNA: TGTGCCAGCCCTCCAACAGGGGGCCTTGGGGCAGATACGCAGTATTTT; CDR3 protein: CASPPTGGLGADTQYF
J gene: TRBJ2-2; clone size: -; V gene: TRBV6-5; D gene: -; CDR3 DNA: TGTGCCAGCAGTCTTCTCACCGGGGAGCTGTTTTTT; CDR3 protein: CASSLLTGELFF
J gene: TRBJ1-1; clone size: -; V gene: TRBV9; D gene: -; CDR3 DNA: TGTGCCAGCAGCTTCTTTCCAGGGGCTGAAGCTTTCTTT; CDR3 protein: CASSFFPGAEAFF
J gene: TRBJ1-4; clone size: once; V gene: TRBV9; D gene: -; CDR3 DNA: TGTGCCAGCTGTCCAAGAGGAGCAACTAATGAAAAACTGTTTTTT; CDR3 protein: CASCPRGATNEKLFF
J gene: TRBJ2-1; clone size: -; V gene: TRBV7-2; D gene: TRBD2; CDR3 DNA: TGTGCCAGCAGCTCGGGGGGACCCGGGAATGAGCAGTTCTTC; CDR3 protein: CASSSGGPGNEQFF
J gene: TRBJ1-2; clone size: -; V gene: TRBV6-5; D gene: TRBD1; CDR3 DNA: TGTGCCAGCAGTCGGGGACAGGGGGGCGGCTACACCTTC; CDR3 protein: CASSRGQGGGYTF
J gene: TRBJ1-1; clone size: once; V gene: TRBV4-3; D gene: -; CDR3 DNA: TGCGCCAGCAGCCAAGATTTGTCAGTATTCATGAACACTGAAGCTTTCTTT; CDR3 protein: CASSQDLSVFMNTEAFF
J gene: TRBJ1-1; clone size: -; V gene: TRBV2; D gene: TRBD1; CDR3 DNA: TGTGCCAGCAGTGGACAGGGTTACACTGAAGCTTTCTTT; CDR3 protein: CASSGQGYTEAFF
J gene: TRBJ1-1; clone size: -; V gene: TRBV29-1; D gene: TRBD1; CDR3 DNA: TGCAGCGGGTCACAAACAGGGGTGAACACTGAAGCTTTCTTT; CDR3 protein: CSGSQTGVNTEAFF
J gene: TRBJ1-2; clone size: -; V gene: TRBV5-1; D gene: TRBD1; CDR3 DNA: TGCGCCAGCAGCCCAGACCCCGGGACAGCCGCTGGCTACACCTTC; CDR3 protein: CASSPDPGTAAGYTF
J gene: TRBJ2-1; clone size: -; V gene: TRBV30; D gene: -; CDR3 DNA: TGTGCCTGGAGTGTATTCGGTAGGGGGGGGACCTCCTACAATGAGCAGTTCTTC; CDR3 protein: CAWSVFGRGGTSYNEQFF
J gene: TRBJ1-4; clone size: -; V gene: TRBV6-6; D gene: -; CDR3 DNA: TGTGCCAGCAGTTTTGACACAAGGGGCGAAAAACTGTTTTTT; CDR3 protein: CASSFDTRGEKLFF
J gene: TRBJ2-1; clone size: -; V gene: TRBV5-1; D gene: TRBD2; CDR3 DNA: TGCGCCAGCAGCTTGGCCCTAGCGGGAGAATCCTACAATGAGCAGTTCTTC; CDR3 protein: CASSLALAGESYNEQFF
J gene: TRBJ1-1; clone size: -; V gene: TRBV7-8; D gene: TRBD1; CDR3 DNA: TGTGCCAGCAGTAAAAACGACAGGGGGCGGATGAACACTGAAGCTTTCTTT; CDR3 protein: CASSKNDRGRMNTEAFF
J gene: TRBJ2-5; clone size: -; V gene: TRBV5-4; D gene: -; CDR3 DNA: TGTGCCAGCAGCCCGGCCGGGCAGGGGACCCAGTACTTC; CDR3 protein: CASSPAGQGTQYF
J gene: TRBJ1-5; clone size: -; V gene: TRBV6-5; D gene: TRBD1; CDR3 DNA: TGTGCCAGCAGTCCCGGGACAGCTAATCAGCCCCAGCATTTT; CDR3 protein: CASSPGTANQPQHF
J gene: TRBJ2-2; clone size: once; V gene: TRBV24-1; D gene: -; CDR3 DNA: TGTGCCACCAGTGATCTTGCTAGCTCAAACACCGGGGAGCTGTTTTTT; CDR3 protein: CATSDLASSNTGELFF
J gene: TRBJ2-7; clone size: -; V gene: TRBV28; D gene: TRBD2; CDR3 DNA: TGTGCCAGCAGCTTACCCGCGGGAGCCTACGAGCAGTACTTC; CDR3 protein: CASSLPAGAYEQYF
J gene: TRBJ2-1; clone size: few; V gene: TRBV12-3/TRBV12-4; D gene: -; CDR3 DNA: TGTGCCAGCAGCCGACTCAGCGCCAATGAGCAGTTCTTC; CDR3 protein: CASSRLSANEQFF
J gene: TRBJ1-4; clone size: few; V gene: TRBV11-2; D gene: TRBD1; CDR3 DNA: TGTGCCAGCAGCACAATGACAGGGCCTAATGAAAAACTGTTTTTT; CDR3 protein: CASSTMTGPNEKLFF
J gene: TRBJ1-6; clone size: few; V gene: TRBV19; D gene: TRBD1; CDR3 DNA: TGTGCCAGTACCAGACAGGGGGAAGATAATTCACCCCTCCACTTT; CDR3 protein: CASTRQGEDNSPLHF
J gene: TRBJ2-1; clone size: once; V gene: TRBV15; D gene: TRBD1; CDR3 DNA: TGTGCCACCAGCAGGGGGGACAGTACCTACAATGAGCAGTTCTTC; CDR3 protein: CATSRGDSTYNEQFF
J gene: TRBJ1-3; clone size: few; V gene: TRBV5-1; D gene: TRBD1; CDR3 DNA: TGCGCCAGCAGCCCCAAGACAGGGGGCGTCGATACCATATATTTT; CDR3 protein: CASSPKTGGVDTIYF
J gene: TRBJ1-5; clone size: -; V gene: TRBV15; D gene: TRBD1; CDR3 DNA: TGTGCCACCAGCCGGAGGACAGGGGGCTTGGGCCAGCCCCAGCATTTT; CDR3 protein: CATSRRTGGLGQPQHF
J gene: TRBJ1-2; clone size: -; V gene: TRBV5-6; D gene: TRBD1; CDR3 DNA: TGTGCCAGCAGCTCCCGGGACAGGCTTTCTGGCTACACCTTC; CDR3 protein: CASSSRDRLSGYTF
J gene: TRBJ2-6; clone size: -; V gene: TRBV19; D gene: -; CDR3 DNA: TGTGCCAGTAGTTCTCCCCGGACAGCCTCTGGGGCCAACGTCCTGACTTTC; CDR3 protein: CASSSPRTASGANVLTF
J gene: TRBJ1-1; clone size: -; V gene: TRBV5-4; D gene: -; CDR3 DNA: TGTGCCTATGACTGGGGGGGGGACACTGAAGCTTTCTTT; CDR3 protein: CAYDWGGDTEAFF
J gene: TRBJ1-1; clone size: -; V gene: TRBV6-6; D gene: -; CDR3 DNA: TGTGCCAGCAGTTACCTCACTGAAGCTTTCTTT; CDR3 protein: CASSYLTEAFF
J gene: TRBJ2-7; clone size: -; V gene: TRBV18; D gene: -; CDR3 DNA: TGTGCCAGCTCACACACGGAGTCCAGATCCTACGAGCAGTACTTC; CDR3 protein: CASSHTESRSYEQYF
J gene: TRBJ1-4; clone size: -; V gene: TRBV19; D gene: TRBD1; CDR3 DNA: TGTGCCAGTAGTCCGGGACAGGGCCGAAATGAAAAACTGTTTTTT; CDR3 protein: CASSPGQGRNEKLFF
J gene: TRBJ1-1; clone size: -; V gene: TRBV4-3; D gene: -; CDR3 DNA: TGCGCCAGCAGCCAAGATTCAGGGAAAGGCTCTGAAGCTTTCTTT; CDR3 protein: CASSQDSGKGSEAFF
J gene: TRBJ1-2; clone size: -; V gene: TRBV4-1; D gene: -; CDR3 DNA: TGCGCCAGCAGTCGGGCCGGGGTGAGCTACACCTTC; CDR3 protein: CASSRAGVSYTF
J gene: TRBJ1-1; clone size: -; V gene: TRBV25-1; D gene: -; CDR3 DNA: TGTGCCAGCAGTGAATCTCTAAACACTGAAGCTTTCTTT; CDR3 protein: CASSESLNTEAFF
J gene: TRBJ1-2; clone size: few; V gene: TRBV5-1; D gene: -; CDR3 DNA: TGCGCCAGCAGCTTGGGTTTCAGTTCTAACTATGGCTACACCTTC; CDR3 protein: CASSLGFSSNYGYTF
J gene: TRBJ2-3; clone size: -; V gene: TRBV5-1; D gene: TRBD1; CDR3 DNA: TGCGCCAGCGGACAGGGCTTTAACACAGATACGCAGTATTTT; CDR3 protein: CASGQGFNTDTQYF
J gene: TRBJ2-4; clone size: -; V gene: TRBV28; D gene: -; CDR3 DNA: TGTGCCAGCAGTTTGGCGGACTCCTTAACCAAAAACATTCAGTACTTC; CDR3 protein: CASSLADSLTKNIQYF
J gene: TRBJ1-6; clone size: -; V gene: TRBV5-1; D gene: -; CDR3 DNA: TGCGCCAGCAGCTTGGGCCAGAGCCCCAGGTCACCCCTCCACTTT; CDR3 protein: CASSLGQSPRSPLHF
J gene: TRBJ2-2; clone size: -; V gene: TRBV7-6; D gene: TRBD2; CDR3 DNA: TGTGCCAGCAGCTTGACTAGCGGGAGAATGGACGGGGAGCTGTTTTTT; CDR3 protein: CASSLTSGRMDGELFF
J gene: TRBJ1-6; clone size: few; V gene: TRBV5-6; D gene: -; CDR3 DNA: TGTGCCAGCAGCTTTCGGGGGTTCGATAATTCACCCCTCCACTTT; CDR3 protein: CASSFRGFDNSPLHF
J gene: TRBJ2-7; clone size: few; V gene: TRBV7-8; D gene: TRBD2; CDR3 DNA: TGTGCCAGCAGCTTAGTCGGTTTAGCGGGAGCCTACGAGCAGTACTTC; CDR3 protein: CASSLVGLAGAYEQYF
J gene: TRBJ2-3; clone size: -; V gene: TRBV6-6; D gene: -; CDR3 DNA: TGTGCCAGCAGTTCTAAGGCGGGTGTGGAGGAGTATTTT; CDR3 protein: CASSSKAGVEEYF